These T cell receptor beta chains were read from a single sample in a study of technical replicates of blood from four donors. Here immunoSEQ multiplex PCR was the method, and the copy in TCRdb shows in-frame clones only, minus some. The table has about 93,000 clones, about 96% seen once. The sample taken for sequencing was T cells isolated from PBMCs. These receptors all come from a human donor in good health. Both conserved end residues are part of each CDR3. The D gene is left open where the match is weak. Clone size is not always given. Where it is, it says once, few, many or a class for expanded clones.

V	D	size	J	DNA	CDR3
TRBV5-1	NA	NA	TRBJ1-4	TGCGCCAGCAGCCCTTACAGTCCATTCCCTGAAAAACTGTTTTTT	CASSPYSPFPEKLFF
TRBV27	TRBD2	NA	TRBJ2-7	TGTGCCAGCAGTTTATTGGGCCTAGCGGGTGATCGAGGGACCTACGAGCAGTACTTC	CASSLLGLAGDRGTYEQYF
TRBV19	TRBD2	NA	TRBJ2-1	TGTGCCAGTAGGGACGGGAGGAGGAGCTTAATAGCTGAGCAGTTCTTC	CASRDGRRSLIAEQFF
TRBV19	TRBD2	NA	TRBJ2-5	TGTGCCAGTAGTATGGAGTTAGCGGGAGGCCGGTCGACCCAGTACTTC	CASSMELAGGRSTQYF
TRBV10-1	TRBD2	NA	TRBJ2-3	TGCGCCAGCAGTGGGGCGGGGGGGCCGAATACGCAGTATTTT	CASSGAGGPNTQYF
TRBV7-8	NA	NA	TRBJ1-1	TGTGCCAGCAGCCCTCGGTTGAGTGGGAGCACTGAAGCTTTCTTT	CASSPRLSGSTEAFF
TRBV30	NA	NA	TRBJ1-2	TGTGCCTGGAGCCCGGGGGAGTATGGCTACACCTTC	CAWSPGEYGYTF
TRBV29-1	TRBD2	NA	TRBJ2-1	TGCAGCGTTGAGACTAGCGGGAGAATCTCCTACAATGAGCAGTTCTTC	CSVETSGRISYNEQFF
TRBV6-1	NA	NA	TRBJ1-6	TGTGCCAGCAGTGAAGCGGGACACAAGACTCAACCCCTCCACTTT	CASSEAGHKTQPLHF
TRBV7-6	NA	NA	TRBJ2-5	TGTGCCAGCAGCTTAGCCAGTTTGGGGGCGCTTAAGGAGACCCAGTACTTC	CASSLASLGALKETQYF
TRBV4-2	NA	NA	TRBJ1-2	TGTGCCAGCAGTGAAGCGGGGACCTTCTATGGCTACACCTTC	CASSEAGTFYGYTF
TRBV7-7	TRBD1	NA	TRBJ2-7	TGTGCCAGCAGCCCCGGGACAGGGTACGAGCAGTACTTC	CASSPGTGYEQYF
TRBV30	NA	NA	TRBJ1-6	TGTGCCTGGAGTGTCCCTTATTCACCCCTCCACTTT	CAWSVPYSPLHF
TRBV19	TRBD1	NA	TRBJ1-5	TGTGCCAGTACCCCGACAGGGGAAGTCAATCAGCCCCAGCATTTT	CASTPTGEVNQPQHF
TRBV6-6	NA	few	TRBJ1-1	TGTGCCAGCAGTCAGATTATGAACACTGAAGCTTTCTTT	CASSQIMNTEAFF
TRBV7-9	TRBD2	once	TRBJ2-2	TGTGCCAGCAGCCGACTAGCGACGAACACCGGGGAGCTGTTTTTT	CASSRLATNTGELFF
TRBV25-1	TRBD1	NA	TRBJ2-4	TGTGCCAGCAGTGAATCCGAGGACAGGGGGCCCACTTCAACTTTC	CASSESEDRGPTSTF
TRBV12-5	NA	once	TRBJ2-2	TGTGCTAGTGAATTCTCTCAGCCCTATCGGACCCCCGGGGACGGGGAGCTGTTTTTT	CASEFSQPYRTPGDGELFF